The entry below gives a single T cell receptor (beta chain) sequence along with its context. The antigen is not known. The CDR3 is 15 residues long. V shed 3 bases, J shed 5 bases, and the junction held 6 bases outside the gene matches. From germline, CDR1 is GTSNPN and CDR2 SVGIG (reference sequence). In the PCR, 60 Vbeta and 13 Jbeta primers were used. TCRdb keeps only in-frame clones here, not all; method: immunoSEQ multiplex PCR. The sample contains approximately 150,000 clones, just under 80% of which appear only once. The data are from a study of cytomegalovirus exposure and HLA in healthy donors. Study-level information: The study's early data release held about 85 million unique TCRs from HLA-typed donors. Overall study results and limits: Sequencing depth roughly uniform across donors was assumed in presence/absence analyses. Immune exposure data for these donors was limited to CMV serostatus. Some highly shared sequence variants likely arose as a pipeline artifact.

This receptor was obtained from a woman aged 18-29 years in good health and CMV-seronegative. The J gene is TRBJ2-1, the V gene TRBV30; 11 positions match TRBD2. Sequenced input: PBMCs. CDR3 DNA sequence: TGTGCCTGGAGACAAACTAGCGGGAGCAACAATGAGCAGTTCTTC. It translates to CAWRQTSGSNNEQFF.